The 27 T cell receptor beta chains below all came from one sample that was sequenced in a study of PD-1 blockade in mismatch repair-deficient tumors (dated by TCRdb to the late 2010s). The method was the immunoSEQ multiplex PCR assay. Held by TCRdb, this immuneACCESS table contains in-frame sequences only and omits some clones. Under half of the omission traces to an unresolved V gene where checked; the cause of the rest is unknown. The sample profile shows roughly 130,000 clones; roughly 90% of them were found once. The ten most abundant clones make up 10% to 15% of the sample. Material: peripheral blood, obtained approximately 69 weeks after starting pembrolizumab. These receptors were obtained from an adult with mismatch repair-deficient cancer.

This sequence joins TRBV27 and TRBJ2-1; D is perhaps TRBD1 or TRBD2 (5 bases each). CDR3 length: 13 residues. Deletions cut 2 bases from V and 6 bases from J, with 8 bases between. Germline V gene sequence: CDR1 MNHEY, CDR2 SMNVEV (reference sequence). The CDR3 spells CASSLRGTNEQFF. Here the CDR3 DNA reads TGTGCCAGCAGTTTAAGAGGGACCAATGAGCAGTTCTTC.

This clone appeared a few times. The CDR3: CASSGVDEQFF. The CDR3 bases are TGTGCCAGCAGCGGGGTCGATGAGCAGTTCTTC. The chain couples TRBV5-4 to TRBJ2-1; D unclear. CDR3 length equals 11 residues. V dropped 4 bases and J dropped 8 bases, with 7 bases sitting between them. CDR1 and CDR2 from the germline V gene are SGHNT and YYREEE (reference sequence).

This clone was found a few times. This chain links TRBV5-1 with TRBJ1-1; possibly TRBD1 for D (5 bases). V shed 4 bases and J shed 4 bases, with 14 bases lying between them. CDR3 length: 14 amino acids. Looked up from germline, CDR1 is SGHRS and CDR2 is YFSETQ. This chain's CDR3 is CASSPERGRTEAFF. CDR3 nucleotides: TGCGCCAGCAGCCCTGAGAGGGGCCGCACTGAAGCTTTCTTT. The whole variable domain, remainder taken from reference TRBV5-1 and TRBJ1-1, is KAGVTQTPRYLIKTRGQQVTLSCSPISGHRSVSWYQQTPGQGLQFLFEYFSETQRNKGNFPGRFSGRQFSNSRSEMNVSTLELGDSALYLCASSPERGRTEAFFGQGTRLTVV.

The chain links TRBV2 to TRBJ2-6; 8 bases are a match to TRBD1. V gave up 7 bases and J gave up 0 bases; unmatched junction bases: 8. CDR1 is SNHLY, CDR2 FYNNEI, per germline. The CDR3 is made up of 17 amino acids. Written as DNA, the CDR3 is TGTGCCAGCAACCCGGCAGGGGGCGTCTCTGGGGCCAACGTCCTGACTTTC. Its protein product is CASNPAGGVSGANVLTF.

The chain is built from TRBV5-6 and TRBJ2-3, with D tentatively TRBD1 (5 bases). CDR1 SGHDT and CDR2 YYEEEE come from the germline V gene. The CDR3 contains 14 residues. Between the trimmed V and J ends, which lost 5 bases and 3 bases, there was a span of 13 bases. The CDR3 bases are TGTGCCAGCAGGGCGTGGGGCTCGACAGATACGCAGTATTTT. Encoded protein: CASRAWGSTDTQYF.

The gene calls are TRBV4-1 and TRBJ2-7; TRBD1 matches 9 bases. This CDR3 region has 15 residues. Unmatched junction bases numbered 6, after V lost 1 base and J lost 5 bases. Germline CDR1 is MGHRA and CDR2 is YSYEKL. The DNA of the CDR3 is TGCGCCAGCAGCCAAGTTGGACAGGGGAAAAACGAGCAGTACTTC. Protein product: CASSQVGQGKNEQYF.

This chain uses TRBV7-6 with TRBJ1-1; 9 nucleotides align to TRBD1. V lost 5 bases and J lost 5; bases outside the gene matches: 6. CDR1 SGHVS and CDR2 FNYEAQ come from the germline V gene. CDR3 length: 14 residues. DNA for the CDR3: TGTGCCAGCAGCGCGGAACAGGGGGCGACTGAAGCTTTCTTT. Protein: CASSAEQGATEAFF. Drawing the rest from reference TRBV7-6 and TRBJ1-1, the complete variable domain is GAGVSQSPRYKVTKRGQDVALRCDPISGHVSLYWYRQALGQGPEFLTYFNYEAQQDKSGLPNDRFSAERPEGSISTLTIQRTEQRDSAMYRCASSAEQGATEAFFGQGTRLTVV.

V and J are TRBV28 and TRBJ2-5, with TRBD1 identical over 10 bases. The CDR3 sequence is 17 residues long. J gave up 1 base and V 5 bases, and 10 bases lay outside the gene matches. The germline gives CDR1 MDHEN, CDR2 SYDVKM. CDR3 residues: CASSTTDRGRIQETQYF. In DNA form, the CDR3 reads TGTGCCAGCAGTACCACCGACAGGGGGCGAATCCAAGAGACCCAGTACTTC.

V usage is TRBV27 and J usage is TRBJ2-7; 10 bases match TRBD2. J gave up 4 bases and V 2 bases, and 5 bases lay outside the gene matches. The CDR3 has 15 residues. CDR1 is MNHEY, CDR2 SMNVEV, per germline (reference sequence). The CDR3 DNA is TGTGCCAGCAGTTTAGAGCCTAGCGGGAGTTACGAGCAGTACTTC. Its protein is CASSLEPSGSYEQYF.

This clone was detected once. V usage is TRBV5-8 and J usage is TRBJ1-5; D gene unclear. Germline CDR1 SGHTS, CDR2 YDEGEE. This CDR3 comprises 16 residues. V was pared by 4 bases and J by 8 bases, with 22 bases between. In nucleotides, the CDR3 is TGTGCCAGCAGCCCATACCTAGGACCCAAGGGCGAGCCCCAGCATTTT. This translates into CASSPYLGPKGEPQHF.

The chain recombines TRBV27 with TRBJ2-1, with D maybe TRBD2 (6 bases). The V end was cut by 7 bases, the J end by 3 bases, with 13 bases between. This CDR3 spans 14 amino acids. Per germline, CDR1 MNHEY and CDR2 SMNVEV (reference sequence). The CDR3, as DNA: TGTGCCAGCACCATGGGAGGACACTACAATGAGCAGTTCTTC. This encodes CASTMGGHYNEQFF.

The CDR3 spells CASSSHGPEYGYTF. CDR3 sequence (DNA): TGTGCCAGCAGTTCCCACGGTCCCGAATATGGCTACACCTTC. The genes are TRBV28 and TRBJ1-2, with unresolved D. Trimming pared 4 bases from V and 5 bases from J, leaving 14 bases between. The CDR3 spans 14 residues. The germline CDR1 and CDR2 sequences are MDHEN and SYDVKM.

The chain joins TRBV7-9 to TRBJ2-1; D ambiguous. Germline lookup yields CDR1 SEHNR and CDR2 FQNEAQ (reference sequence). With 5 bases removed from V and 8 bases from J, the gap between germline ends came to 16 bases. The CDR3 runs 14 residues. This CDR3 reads CASSPMIKSHEQFF. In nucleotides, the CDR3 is TGTGCCAGCAGCCCGATGATCAAGTCCCATGAGCAGTTCTTC.

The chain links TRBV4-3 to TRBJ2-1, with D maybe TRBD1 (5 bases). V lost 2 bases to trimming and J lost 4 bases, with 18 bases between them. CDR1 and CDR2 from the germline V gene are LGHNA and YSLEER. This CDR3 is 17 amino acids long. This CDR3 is CASSQSVAGSEYNEQFF. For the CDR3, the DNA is TGCGCCAGCAGCCAATCCGTAGCAGGGTCAGAATACAATGAGCAGTTCTTC.

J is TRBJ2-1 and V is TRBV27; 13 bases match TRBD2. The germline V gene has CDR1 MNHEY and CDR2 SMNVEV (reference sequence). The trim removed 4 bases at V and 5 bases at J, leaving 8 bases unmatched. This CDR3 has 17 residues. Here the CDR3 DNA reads TGTGCCAGCAGTTACCTCGGACTAGCGGGAGTCGACAATGAGCAGTTCTTC. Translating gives CASSYLGLAGVDNEQFF.

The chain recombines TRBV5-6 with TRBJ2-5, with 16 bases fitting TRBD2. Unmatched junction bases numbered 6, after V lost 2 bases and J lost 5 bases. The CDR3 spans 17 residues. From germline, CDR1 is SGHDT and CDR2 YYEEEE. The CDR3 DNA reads TGTGCCAGCAGCTTCGGGACTAGCGGGAGGGCCGGTGAGACCCAGTACTTC. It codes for CASSFGTSGRAGETQYF.

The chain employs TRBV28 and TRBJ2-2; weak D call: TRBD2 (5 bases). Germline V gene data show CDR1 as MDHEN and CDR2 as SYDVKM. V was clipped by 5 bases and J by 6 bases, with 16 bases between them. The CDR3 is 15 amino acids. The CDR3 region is CASSLFSGYPGELFF. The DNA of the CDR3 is TGTGCCAGCAGTCTCTTCTCGGGGTACCCCGGGGAGCTGTTTTTT.

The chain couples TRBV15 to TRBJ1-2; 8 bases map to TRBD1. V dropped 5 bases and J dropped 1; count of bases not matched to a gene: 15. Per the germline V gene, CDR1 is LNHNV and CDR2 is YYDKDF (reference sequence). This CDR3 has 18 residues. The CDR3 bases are TGTGCCACCAGCCCAAAGGACAGGGTTCCCCCATATAACTATGGCTACACCTTC. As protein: CATSPKDRVPPYNYGYTF.

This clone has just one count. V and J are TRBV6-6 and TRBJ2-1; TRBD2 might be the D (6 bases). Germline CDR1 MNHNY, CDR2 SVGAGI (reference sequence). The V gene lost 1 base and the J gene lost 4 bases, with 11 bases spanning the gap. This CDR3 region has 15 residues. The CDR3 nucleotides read TGTGCCAGCAGTTACTTGGCGGGAACGTACAATGAGCAGTTCTTC. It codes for CASSYLAGTYNEQFF.

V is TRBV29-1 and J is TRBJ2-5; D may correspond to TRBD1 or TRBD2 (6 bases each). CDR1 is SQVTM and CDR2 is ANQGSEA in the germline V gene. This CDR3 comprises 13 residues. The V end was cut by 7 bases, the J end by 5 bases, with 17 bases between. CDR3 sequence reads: CSAIKGGLETQYF. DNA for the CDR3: TGCAGCGCCATTAAGGGGGGTTTGGAGACCCAGTACTTC.

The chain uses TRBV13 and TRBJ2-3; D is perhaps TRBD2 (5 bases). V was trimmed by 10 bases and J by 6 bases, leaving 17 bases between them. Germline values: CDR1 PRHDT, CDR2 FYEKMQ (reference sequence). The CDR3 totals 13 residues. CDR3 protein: CATSRLATDTQYF. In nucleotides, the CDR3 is TGTGCCACTAGCCGTTTGGCAACCGATACGCAGTATTTT.

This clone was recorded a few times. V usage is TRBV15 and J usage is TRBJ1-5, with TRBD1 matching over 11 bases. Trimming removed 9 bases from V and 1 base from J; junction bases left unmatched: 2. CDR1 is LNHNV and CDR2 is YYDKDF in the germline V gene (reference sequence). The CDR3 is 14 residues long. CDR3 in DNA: TGTGCCACGAGGGACAGGGGGAGCAATCAGCCCCAGCATTTT. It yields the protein CATRDRGSNQPQHF.

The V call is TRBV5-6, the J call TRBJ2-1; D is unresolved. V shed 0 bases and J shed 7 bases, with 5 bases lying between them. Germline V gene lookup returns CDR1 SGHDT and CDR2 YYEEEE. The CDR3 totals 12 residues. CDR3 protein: CASSLVTNEQFF. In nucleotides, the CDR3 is TGTGCCAGCAGCTTGGTGACTAATGAGCAGTTCTTC.

This CDR3 is CASSLASGTYEQYF. As DNA, the CDR3 is TGCGCCAGCAGCTTGGCCAGTGGGACCTACGAGCAGTACTTC. The chain uses TRBV5-1 and TRBJ2-7; no clear D gene. V shed 0 bases and J shed 2 bases, with 9 bases lying between them. Germline CDR1 reads SGHRS; CDR2 reads YFSETQ. The CDR3 contains 14 residues.

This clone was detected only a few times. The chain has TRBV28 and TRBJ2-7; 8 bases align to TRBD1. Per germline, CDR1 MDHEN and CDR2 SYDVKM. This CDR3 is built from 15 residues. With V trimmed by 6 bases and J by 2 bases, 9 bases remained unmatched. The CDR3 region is CASRTGQGEAYEQYF. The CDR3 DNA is TGTGCCAGCAGGACCGGACAGGGTGAAGCCTACGAGCAGTACTTC.

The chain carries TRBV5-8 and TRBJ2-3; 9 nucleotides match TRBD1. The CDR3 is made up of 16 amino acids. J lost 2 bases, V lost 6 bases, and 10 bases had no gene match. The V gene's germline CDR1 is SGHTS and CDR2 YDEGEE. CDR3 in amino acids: CASIHRDREITDTQYF. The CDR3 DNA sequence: TGTGCCAGCATCCACCGGGACAGGGAGATCACAGATACGCAGTATTTT.

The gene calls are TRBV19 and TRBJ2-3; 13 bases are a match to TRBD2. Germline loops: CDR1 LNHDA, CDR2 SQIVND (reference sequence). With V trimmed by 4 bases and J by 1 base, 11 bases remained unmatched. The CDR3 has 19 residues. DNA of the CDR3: TGTGCCAGTAGTAGTCTTGGACTAGCGGGAGTTATCGGCACAGATACGCAGTATTTT. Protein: CASSSLGLAGVIGTDTQYF.